These T cell receptor beta chains were read from a single sample in a study of cytomegalovirus exposure and HLA in healthy donors. Produced via immunoSEQ multiplex PCR; TCRdb's table is partial and in-frame only. The sample includes approximately 70,000 clones, around 72% of them seen just once. The specimen sequenced was PBMCs. Receptor source: a middle-aged woman in good health and CMV-seropositive. CDR3s include the opening cysteine and the closing phenylalanine or tryptophan. A D gene is named only where the DNA matches it firmly. Expanded clones are given a class, and other clones once, few, many or no size at all.

>TRBV6-1|TRBJ2-2|TRBD1|-
CASSETGQGGTGELFF
TGTGCCAGCAGTGAAACCGGACAGGGCGGCACCGGGGAGCTGTTTTTT
>TRBV5-4|TRBJ2-2|TRBD1|-
CASSSPNPGQGAVGELFF
TGTGCCAGCAGCTCCCCCAATCCGGGACAGGGGGCCGTCGGGGAGCTGTTTTTT
>TRBV6-5|TRBJ1-3|-|-
CASSYEAPDSGNTIYF
TGTGCCAGCAGTTACGAGGCCCCTGACTCTGGAAACACCATATATTTT
>TRBV5-4|TRBJ1-1|-|-
CASSLDRTNTEAFF
TGTGCCAGCAGCTTGGACAGGACGAACACTGAAGCTTTCTTT
>TRBV4-2|TRBJ1-4|TRBD1|-
CASSRHSGTGDEKLFF
TGTGCCAGCAGCCGCCATTCCGGGACAGGGGATGAAAAACTGTTTTTT
>TRBV5-5|TRBJ1-3|TRBD1|-
CASSPWDSSGNTIYF
TGTGCCAGCAGCCCCTGGGACAGCTCTGGAAACACCATATATTTT
>TRBV5-1|TRBJ2-1|-|-
CASSLGEGSSYNEQFF
TGCGCCAGCAGCTTGGGAGAGGGCAGCTCCTACAATGAGCAGTTCTTC
>TRBV5-1|TRBJ2-2|-|once
CASSLGGHTGELFF
TGCGCCAGCAGCTTGGGAGGCCACACCGGGGAGCTGTTTTTT
>TRBV28|TRBJ2-5|TRBD2|-
CASSLGAGWEQYF
TGTGCCAGCAGTTTAGGAGCGGGGTGGGAGCAGTACTTC
>TRBV14|TRBJ2-6|TRBD1|-
CASSQVRDREKGSGANVLTF
TGTGCCAGCAGCCAAGTCCGGGACAGGGAGAAGGGCTCTGGGGCCAACGTCCTGACTTTC
>TRBV5-6|TRBJ1-3|-|-
CASSLDRSSGNTIYF
TGTGCCAGCAGCCTCGACAGGAGCTCTGGAAACACCATATATTTT
>TRBV5-6|TRBJ2-5|TRBD2|-
CASSLGSGSQETQYF
TGTGCCAGCAGCTTGGGTAGCGGGAGTCAAGAGACCCAGTACTTC
>TRBV29-1|TRBJ2-2|-|-
CSEKELTNTGELFF
TGCAGCGAGAAGGAACTAACGAACACCGGGGAGCTGTTTTTT
>TRBV19|TRBJ1-1|TRBD1|-
CASSIPTTGRNTEAFF
TGTGCCAGTAGTATCCCCACGACAGGGAGAAACACTGAAGCTTTCTTT
>TRBV6-6|TRBJ2-3|TRBD2|-
CASTPSGDTDTQYF
TGTGCCAGCACTCCTAGCGGGGACACAGATACGCAGTATTTT
>TRBV5-1|TRBJ2-7|-|once
CASSFGDRTYEQYF
TGCGCCAGCAGCTTCGGTGACAGGACCTACGAGCAGTACTTC
>TRBV12-5|TRBJ2-3|-|-
CASRPQGVMDTQYF
TGTGCTAGCCGACCCCAGGGTGTCATGGATACGCAGTATTTT
>TRBV5-1|TRBJ1-5|-|-
CASSLGGGREGQPQHF
TGCGCCAGCAGCCTCGGGGGGGGCAGGGAAGGTCAGCCCCAGCATTTT
>TRBV13|TRBJ1-2|-|-
CASSHPMGGANYGYTF
TGTGCCAGCAGCCACCCCATGGGCGGGGCAAACTATGGCTACACCTTC
>TRBV6-6|TRBJ2-3|TRBD2|-
CASSYSGGSTDTQYF
TGTGCCAGCAGTTACTCGGGGGGGTCTACAGATACGCAGTATTTT
>TRBV15|TRBJ1-1|-|-
CATSRQILNTEAFF
TGTGCCACCAGCAGACAGATTTTAAACACTGAAGCTTTCTTT
>TRBV7-2|TRBJ2-1|TRBD2|-
CASLYGGARNEQFF
TGTGCCAGTCTATACGGGGGGGCCCGAAATGAGCAGTTCTTC
>TRBV5-1|TRBJ2-7|TRBD2|-
CASSLDGGGGEQYF
TGCGCCAGCAGCTTGGACGGCGGGGGAGGCGAGCAGTACTTC
>TRBV2|TRBJ1-2|-|-
CASRGEGLPRGYTF
TGTGCCAGCAGGGGGGAGGGTCTCCCCCGTGGCTACACCTTC
>TRBV2|TRBJ1-3|-|-
CASSEWQGNTIYF
TGTGCCAGCAGTGAATGGCAGGGAAACACCATATATTTT
>TRBV29-1|TRBJ2-4|TRBD1|few
CSVDHLPGGSKNIQYF
TGCAGCGTTGACCATTTACCAGGGGGATCCAAAAACATTCAGTACTTC
>TRBV6-1|TRBJ1-1|TRBD1|-
CASTPDRDTEAFF
TGTGCCAGCACGCCCGACAGGGACACTGAAGCTTTCTTT
>TRBV30|TRBJ2-7|TRBD1|once
CASETGGSYEQYF
TGTGCCTCTGAGACAGGGGGCTCCTACGAGCAGTACTTC
>TRBV5-1|TRBJ2-6|TRBD1|-
CASSSQGAGANVLTF
TGCGCCAGCAGCTCCCAGGGGGCCGGGGCCAACGTCCTGACTTTC
>TRBV7-9|TRBJ2-1|TRBD1|-
CASSPDRANEQFF
TGTGCCAGCAGCCCCGACAGGGCCAATGAGCAGTTCTTC
>TRBV28|TRBJ2-2|TRBD1|-
CASSWTGAGELFF
TGTGCCAGCAGTTGGACAGGGGCCGGGGAGCTGTTTTTT
>TRBV12-1|TRBJ1-2|-|-
CASSLGGRDRGNYGYTF
TGTGCCAGCAGCTTGGGCGGTCGGGACAGGGGGAACTATGGCTACACCTTC
>TRBV11-2|TRBJ2-7|-|once
CASSLGPGGAGYEQYF
TGTGCCAGCAGCTTAGGGCCTGGGGGGGCCGGCTACGAGCAGTACTTC
>TRBV7-9|TRBJ1-5|-|-
CASSSASGPGQPQHF
TGTGCCAGCAGTTCCGCCTCAGGACCGGGGCAGCCCCAGCATTTT
>TRBV7-2|TRBJ1-5|TRBD1|-
CASSGHRGGYGNQPQHF
TGTGCCAGCAGCGGTCACAGGGGCGGATACGGGAATCAGCCCCAGCATTTT
>TRBV5-6|TRBJ1-1|-|-
CASSLVTAIMNTEAFF
TGTGCCAGCAGCTTGGTCACAGCTATCATGAACACTGAAGCTTTCTTT
>TRBV29-1|TRBJ2-7|-|-
CSVGAGYTYEQYF
TGCAGCGTTGGGGCGGGATATACCTACGAGCAGTACTTC
>TRBV7-8|TRBJ1-5|-|few
CASTLGEAVNQPQHF
TGTGCCAGCACCCTAGGGGAGGCTGTGAATCAGCCCCAGCATTTT
>TRBV4-2|TRBJ2-1|-|-
CASSQGNSASSYNEQFF
TGTGCCAGCAGCCAGGGAAATAGCGCAAGCTCCTACAATGAGCAGTTCTTC
>TRBV19|TRBJ1-5|-|-
CATRASLGDQPQHF
TGTGCCACACGGGCCTCGTTAGGGGATCAGCCCCAGCATTTT
>TRBV7-9|TRBJ2-3|TRBD2|-
CASSLLLGSGGSNTDTQYF
TGTGCCAGCAGCTTACTATTGGGTAGCGGGGGCTCTAACACAGATACGCAGTATTTT
>TRBV6-6|TRBJ1-5|TRBD1|-
CASSYRDRAQPQHF
TGTGCCAGCAGTTACAGGGACAGGGCACAGCCCCAGCATTTT
>TRBV29-1|TRBJ2-3|TRBD1|-
CSVLRGQGSTDTQYF
TGCAGCGTTCTTCGTGGACAGGGAAGCACAGATACGCAGTATTTT
>TRBV7-2|TRBJ1-5|TRBD1|-
CASSDRGVQPQHF
TGTGCCAGCAGTGACAGGGGGGTGCAGCCCCAGCATTTT
>TRBV5-5|TRBJ2-5|TRBD1|-
CASSLGLTGGEQETQYF
TGTGCCAGCAGCTTAGGGCTCACAGGGGGTGAGCAAGAGACCCAGTACTTC